The sequence of this TCR beta chain was determined in a study of human T cells and chemical hapten exposure. Background on the study: It was small differences in pooled library volume that mainly caused per-sample TCR yields to vary. Whole-study results and caveats: DPC sensitization produced no change in TCRs with frequency above 1 in 1000.

From whole blood left unfractionated, total RNA was extracted. After removal of 6 bases from V and 4 bases from J, the junction contained 7 bases not matched to a gene. The CDR3 contains 15 residues. CDR1 and CDR2 from the germline V gene are MNHEY and SMNVEV (reference sequence). Unique molecular identifiers were linked by the library to individual cDNA molecules. In the original workflow: Across samples, TCR counts had a median of 95,638 and ranged from roughly 23,224 to 690,600. TCRdb reanalysed the 5' RACE reads using MiXCR and keeps one entry per CDR3 protein. These V and J calls derive from TCRdb rather than the authors' analysis. The sample records 110,000 or so distinct CDR3 sequences, approximately 20% being singletons. For this clonotype: Its matching antigen is unknown.

V and J are TRBV27 and TRBJ2-4; 9 nucleotides match TRBD1. The TCR originated in a human donor in good health. CDR3 residues: CASRRTGGGKNIQYF. Written as DNA, the CDR3 is TGTGCCAGCAGGCGTACAGGGGGCGGAAAAAACATTCAGTACTTC.